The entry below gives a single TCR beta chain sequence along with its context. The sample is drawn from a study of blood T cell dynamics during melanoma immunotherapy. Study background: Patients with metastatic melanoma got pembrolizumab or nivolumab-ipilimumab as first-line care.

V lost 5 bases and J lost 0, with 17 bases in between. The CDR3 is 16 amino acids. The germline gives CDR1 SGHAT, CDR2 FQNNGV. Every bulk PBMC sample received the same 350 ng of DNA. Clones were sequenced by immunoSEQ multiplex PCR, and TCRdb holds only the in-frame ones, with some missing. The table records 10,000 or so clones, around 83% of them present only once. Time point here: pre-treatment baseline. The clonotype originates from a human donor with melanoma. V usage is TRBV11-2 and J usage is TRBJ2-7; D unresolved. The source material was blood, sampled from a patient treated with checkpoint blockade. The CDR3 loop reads CASSPLRRKSSYEQYF. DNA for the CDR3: TGTGCCAGCAGCCCCCTGCGGCGGAAGAGCTCCTACGAGCAGTACTTC.